These 5 T cell receptor beta chains came from one sample sequenced in a study of blood T cell repertoires in COVID-19. Produced via immunoSEQ multiplex PCR; TCRdb's table is partial and in-frame only. This sample has a few hundred thousand clones, with roughly four fifths found just once. Material: peripheral blood. The receptor set was obtained from a person aged 65-85 years with COVID-19, enrolled during active disease.

This chain links TRBV4-1 with TRBJ2-7, with TRBD1 matching 11 bases. The V gene end was trimmed by 3 bases and the J gene end by 4 bases; junction bases not matched to a gene: 5. The CDR3 is made up of 15 amino acids. Germline CDR1 MGHRA, CDR2 YSYEKL. CDR3 residues: CASSQDRGLGYEQYF. DNA of the CDR3: TGCGCCAGCAGCCAGGACAGGGGGCTGGGGTACGAGCAGTACTTC.

Only one count was recorded for this clone. The V and J genes are TRBV19 and TRBJ1-2, with D perhaps matching TRBD1 (6 bases). The CDR3 is made up of 15 amino acids. V was cut by 5 bases and J by 4 bases, with 17 bases left in between. Germline lookup yields CDR1 LNHDA and CDR2 SQIVND (reference sequence). The CDR3 loop reads CASSLTGPHFYGYTF. In DNA form, the CDR3 reads TGTGCCAGTAGTCTAACAGGGCCCCATTTCTATGGCTACACCTTC. Variable domain in full (rest from reference TRBV19 and TRBJ1-2): DGGITQSPKYLFRKEGQNVTLSCEQNLNHDAMYWYRQDPGQGLRLIYYSQIVNDFQKGDIAEGYSVSREKKESFPLTVTSAQKNPTAFYLCASSLTGPHFYGYTFGSGTRLTVV.

The chain links TRBV6-5 to TRBJ1-2; no reliable D call. Per germline, CDR1 MNHEY and CDR2 SVGAGI. The CDR3 sequence is 15 residues long. V was clipped by 5 bases and J by 0 bases, with 13 bases between them. In DNA, the CDR3 is TGTGCCAGCAGTCCTTACACGGGTCCTAACTATGGCTACACCTTC. Translated, it gives CASSPYTGPNYGYTF.

V usage is TRBV6-5 and J usage is TRBJ2-7, with 11 bases identical to TRBD2. The CDR3 totals 15 residues. Germline loops: CDR1 MNHEY, CDR2 SVGAGI. V trimming: 5 bases; J trimming: 4 bases; junction bases outside the gene matches: 7. CDR3 in amino acids: CASSPPGLAAYEQYF. The CDR3 DNA sequence: TGTGCCAGCAGTCCTCCGGGACTAGCGGCATACGAGCAGTACTTC.

The chain joins TRBV10-3 to TRBJ1-4, with a weak D call TRBD1 (5 bases). This CDR3 region has 13 residues. Looked up from germline, CDR1 is ENHRY and CDR2 is SYGVKD. With 0 bases removed from V and 6 bases from J, the gap between germline ends came to 5 bases. The CDR3 protein is CAISESQDEKLFF. In DNA form, the CDR3 reads TGTGCCATCAGTGAGTCACAGGATGAAAAACTGTTTTTT.